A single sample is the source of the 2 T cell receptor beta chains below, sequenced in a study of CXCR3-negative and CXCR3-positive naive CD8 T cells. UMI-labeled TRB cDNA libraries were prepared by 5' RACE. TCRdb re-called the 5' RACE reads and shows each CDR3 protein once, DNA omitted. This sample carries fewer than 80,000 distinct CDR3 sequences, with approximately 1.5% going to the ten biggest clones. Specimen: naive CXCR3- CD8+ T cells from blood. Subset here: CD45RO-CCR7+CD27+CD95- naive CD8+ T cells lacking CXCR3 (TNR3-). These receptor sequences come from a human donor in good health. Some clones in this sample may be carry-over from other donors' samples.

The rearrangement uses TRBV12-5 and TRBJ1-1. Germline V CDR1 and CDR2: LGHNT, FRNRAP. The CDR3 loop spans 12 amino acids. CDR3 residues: CASLDLNTEAFF.

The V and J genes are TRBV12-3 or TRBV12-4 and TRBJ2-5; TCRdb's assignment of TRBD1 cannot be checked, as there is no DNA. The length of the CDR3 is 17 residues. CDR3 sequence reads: CASSSLPVRGGGETQYF.